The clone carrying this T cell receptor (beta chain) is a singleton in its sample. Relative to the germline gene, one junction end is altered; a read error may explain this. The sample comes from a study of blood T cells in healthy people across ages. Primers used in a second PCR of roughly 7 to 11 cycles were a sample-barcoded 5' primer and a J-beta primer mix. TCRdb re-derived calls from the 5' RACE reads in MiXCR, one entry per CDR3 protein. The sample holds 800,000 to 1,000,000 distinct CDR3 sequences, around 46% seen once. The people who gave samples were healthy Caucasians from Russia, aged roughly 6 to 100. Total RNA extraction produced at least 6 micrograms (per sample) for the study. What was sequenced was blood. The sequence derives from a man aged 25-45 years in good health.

CDR3 in DNA: TGCGCCAGCAGCTTTGGTACCGGCTTAGATACGCAGTATTTT. Translation: CASSFGTGLDTQYF. The chain joins TRBV5-4 to TRBJ2-3; no clear D gene. The germline CDR1 and CDR2 sequences are SGHNT and YYREEE (reference sequence). This CDR3 has 14 amino acids.